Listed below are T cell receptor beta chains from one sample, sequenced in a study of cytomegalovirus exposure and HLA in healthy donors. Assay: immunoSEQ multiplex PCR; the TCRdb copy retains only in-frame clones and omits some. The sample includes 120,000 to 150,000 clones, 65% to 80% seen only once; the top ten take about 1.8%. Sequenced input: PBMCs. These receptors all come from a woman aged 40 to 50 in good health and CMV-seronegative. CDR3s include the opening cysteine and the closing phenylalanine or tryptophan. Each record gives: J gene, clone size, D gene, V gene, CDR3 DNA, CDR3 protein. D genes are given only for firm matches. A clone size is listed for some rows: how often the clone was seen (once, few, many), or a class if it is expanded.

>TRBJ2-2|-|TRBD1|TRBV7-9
TGTGCCAGCAGCCTGACAGGGGGCGAGGGGGAGCTGTTTTTT
CASSLTGGEGELFF
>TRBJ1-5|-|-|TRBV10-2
TGCGCCACCACGGTTGCGGGCGCCCAGCCCCAGCATTTT
CATTVAGAQPQHF
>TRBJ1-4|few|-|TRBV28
TGTGCCAGCAGTTCCCCAGGTGGATGGAATGAAAAACTGTTTTTT
CASSSPGGWNEKLFF
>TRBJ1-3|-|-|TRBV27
TGTGCCAGCAGCCCCTCATTAGGGGTCTCTGGAAACACCATATATTTT
CASSPSLGVSGNTIYF
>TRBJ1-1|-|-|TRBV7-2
TGTGCCAGCAGCTTATGGGGGCGCGGAGCTTTCTTT
CASSLWGRGAFF
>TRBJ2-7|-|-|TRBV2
TGTGCCAGCAACAACCGGGCCCGGGGAGGGGGCGAGCAGTACTTC
CASNNRARGGGEQYF
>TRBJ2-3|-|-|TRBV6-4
TGTGCCAGCAGTGACGTGGCTAGCACAGATACGCAGTATTTT
CASSDVASTDTQYF
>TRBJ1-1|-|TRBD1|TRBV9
TGTGCCAGCAGTCCCGATTCAGGGGGGTCGGCTGAAGCTTTCTTT
CASSPDSGGSAEAFF
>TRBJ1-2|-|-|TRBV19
TGTGCCAGTAGTCCGTCCGGGGCTAACTATGGCTACACCTTC
CASSPSGANYGYTF
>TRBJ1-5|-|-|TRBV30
TGTGCCTGGAGTGTTACAGGGTTGAATCAGCCCCAGCATTTT
CAWSVTGLNQPQHF
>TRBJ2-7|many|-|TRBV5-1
TGCGCCAGCACCGACCTAGCAGGCAACTACGAGCAGTACTTC
CASTDLAGNYEQYF
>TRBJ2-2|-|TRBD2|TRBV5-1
TGCGCCAGCAGCGTGGGACTAGTACACACCGGGGAGCTGTTTTTT
CASSVGLVHTGELFF
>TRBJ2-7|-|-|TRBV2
TGTGCCAGCATATCCAGTTATTCCTACGAGCAGTACTTC
CASISSYSYEQYF
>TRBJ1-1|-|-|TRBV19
TGTGCCAGTAGTATACAACAGGGAGCTGAAGCTTTCTTT
CASSIQQGAEAFF
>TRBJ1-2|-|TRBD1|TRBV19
TGTGCCAGTAGCCGACAGACCGGGACAGGGGATGGCTACACCTTC
CASSRQTGTGDGYTF
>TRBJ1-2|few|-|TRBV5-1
TGCGCCAGCAGCCCGCATGCGGTTACCCCATATGGCTACACCTTC
CASSPHAVTPYGYTF
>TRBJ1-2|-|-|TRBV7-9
TGTGCCAGCAGCACTGCGTCCCCAAGTGGCTACACCTTC
CASSTASPSGYTF
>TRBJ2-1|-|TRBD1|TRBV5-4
TGTGCCAGCAGCATAGACGGGACAGGGGGAGAGCAGTTCTTC
CASSIDGTGGEQFF
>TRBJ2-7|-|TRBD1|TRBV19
TGTGCCAGTAGCGGGGACAGCTCCTACGAGCAGTACTTC
CASSGDSSYEQYF
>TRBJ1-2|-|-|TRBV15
TGTGCCACCAGCAGAGATCTCAGGCGGGAGTCGGGCTACACCTTC
CATSRDLRRESGYTF